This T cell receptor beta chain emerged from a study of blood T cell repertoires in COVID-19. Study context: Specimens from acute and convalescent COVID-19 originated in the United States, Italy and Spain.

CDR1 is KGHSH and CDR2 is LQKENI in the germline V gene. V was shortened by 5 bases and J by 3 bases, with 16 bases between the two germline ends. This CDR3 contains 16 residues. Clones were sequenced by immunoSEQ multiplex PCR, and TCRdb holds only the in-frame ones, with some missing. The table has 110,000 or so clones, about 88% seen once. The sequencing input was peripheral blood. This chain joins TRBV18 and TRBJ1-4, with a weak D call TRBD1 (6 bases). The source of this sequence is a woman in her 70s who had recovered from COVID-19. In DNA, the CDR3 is TGTGCCAGCTCAAGGACAGTTCCGGTGGCTAATGAAAAACTGTTTTTT. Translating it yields CASSRTVPVANEKLFF.